This T cell receptor beta chain was observed in a study of Ad26.COV2.S vaccination and SARS-CoV-2 variants (dated by TCRdb to about 2021). With regard to the full study: Donors in the vaccine arm were drawn from COV1001, a multicentre, randomized, double-blind, placebo-controlled phase I-IIa trial testing Ad26.COV2.S in healthy adults. Ad26.COV2.S was given intramuscularly at 5x10^10 or 1x10^11 viral particles, as a single shot or as two shots 56 days apart. The specificity and breadth of SARS-CoV-2-reactive T cell receptors after Ad26.COV2.S vaccination were assessed by TCRbeta repertoire sequencing. A total of roughly 32 samples were included in the TCR-sequenced set, comprising approximately 20 Ad26.COV2.S vaccine recipients, 5 placebo recipients and 8 SARS-CoV-2 convalescent individuals. Trial participants were randomized into five groups of five, in which low-dose or high-dose Ad26.COV2.S was given once or twice, or placebo was given on both occasions. Investigators did not know the trial group allocation while performing experiments and assessing outcomes.

Concerning this clone itself: Its antigen is not yet known. No quality values exist for individual bases; no much larger clone is one base distant.

The research as a whole found: Vaccine and placebo recipients had similar non-spike TCR breadth, a finding consistent with the vaccine containing only spike. The study was not powered for comparison of responses between vaccine doses or regimens. Compared with placebo recipients, Ad26.COV2.S recipients showed higher spike-specific TCR breadth (P = 0.0014). After vaccination, spike-specific CD8+ and CD4+ T cell responses were reported to show substantial breadth. The authors noted that total T cell responses may have been underestimated by the TCR breadth and depth analyses.

The germline V gene encodes CDR1 SNHLY and CDR2 FYNNEI. V is pruned by 3 bases and J by 4 bases, leaving 6 bases of the junction without a gene match. Spanning cysteine to phenylalanine, the CDR3 consists of 15 amino acids. Solely the CDR3 DNA is kept, with 45 bases framed from the first base. The treatment or condition label here, explained by the study, means: approximately 18 received Ad26.COV2.S at low or high dose, single or two shots; a few received placebo; per-sample allocation not given. For vaccine and placebo recipients, the sequenced repertoires came from samples collected on day 63 after the first injection. Between 29 July and 7 August 2020, Cohort 1b enrolled about two dozen adults aged 18-55 years at one site in Boston, USA. Ad26.COV2.S consisted of a replication-incompetent adenovirus type 26 vector by which a prefusion-stabilized SARS-CoV-2 spike protein from the original Wuhan strain was expressed.

The immunoSEQ Assay was the method used to sequence TCRbeta CDR3 regions. After extraction, genomic DNA underwent amplification by bias-controlled multiplex PCR, followed by high-throughput sequencing. Turning to the authors' computational methods: To quantify the absolute abundance of every unique TCRbeta CDR3 region, sequences were collapsed and filtered. T cell fraction was estimated by normalizing TCRbeta template counts to usable DNA, with usable DNA measured through amplification of reference genes found in all nucleated cells. Repertoire TCRs were annotated as SARS-CoV-2-specific when V gene, CDR3 amino acid sequence and J gene were exactly matched to a known reactive TCR set. The reference SARS-CoV-2 TCR set was obtained from MIRA and was filtered for enrichment in COVID-19-positive ImmuneCODE repertoires, whereby public or cross-reactive TCRs were removed. Using the MIRA antigens, annotated TCRs were further analysed by specific ORF or by position within an ORF. Breadth was defined as the number of annotated unique rearrangements divided by the total number of unique productive rearrangements, and depth was defined as the summed frequency of the annotated unique rearrangements. Two-sided Wilcoxon rank-sum tests were applied when comparing TCR breadth between groups. Held by TCRdb, this immuneACCESS table contains in-frame sequences only and omits some clones. Under half of the omission traces to an unresolved V gene where checked; the cause of the rest is unknown. For V, J and clone size, that table is used; D and trimming come from the DNA. The sample table holds 350,000 to 500,000 clones, of which 90% were seen once. The ten largest clonotypes hold 4.3% of the sample.

Sequencing was performed on peripheral blood, taken in a trial of Ad26.COV2.S vaccine versus placebo. The rearranged chain carries TRBV2 and TRBJ1-5, with 7 bases matching TRBD1. This clonotype was sampled from a person aged 18 to 59 who received the Ad26.COV2.S COVID-19 vaccine or a placebo. Here is the DNA: TGTGCCAGCAGTGACTTTACAGGGGATAATCAGCCCCAGCATTTT. Its product reads: CASSDFTGDNQPQHF.